This paragraph reports one T cell receptor beta chain. The sample originates from a study of cytomegalovirus exposure and HLA in healthy donors. PCR was performed using 60 Vbeta and 13 Jbeta primers. This table comes from immunoSEQ multiplex PCR, and its TCRdb copy is limited to in-frame clones, with some not included. Here the sample spans under 150,000 clones, about 78% being singletons. CDR3 size: 17 residues. In germline, CDR1 is MGHRA, CDR2 YSYEKL. Trimming stripped 0 bases from V and 1 base from J, with 16 bases between. This chain joins TRBV4-1 and TRBJ2-7, with D possibly TRBD1 on 6 matching bases. Sequenced sample: PBMCs. This TCR derives from a man between 40 and 49 years old in good health and CMV-seropositive. The CDR3 reads CASSQEWSQGPSYEQYF. CDR3 nucleotide sequence: TGCGCCAGCAGCCAAGAGTGGAGCCAGGGGCCTTCCTACGAGCAGTACTTC.